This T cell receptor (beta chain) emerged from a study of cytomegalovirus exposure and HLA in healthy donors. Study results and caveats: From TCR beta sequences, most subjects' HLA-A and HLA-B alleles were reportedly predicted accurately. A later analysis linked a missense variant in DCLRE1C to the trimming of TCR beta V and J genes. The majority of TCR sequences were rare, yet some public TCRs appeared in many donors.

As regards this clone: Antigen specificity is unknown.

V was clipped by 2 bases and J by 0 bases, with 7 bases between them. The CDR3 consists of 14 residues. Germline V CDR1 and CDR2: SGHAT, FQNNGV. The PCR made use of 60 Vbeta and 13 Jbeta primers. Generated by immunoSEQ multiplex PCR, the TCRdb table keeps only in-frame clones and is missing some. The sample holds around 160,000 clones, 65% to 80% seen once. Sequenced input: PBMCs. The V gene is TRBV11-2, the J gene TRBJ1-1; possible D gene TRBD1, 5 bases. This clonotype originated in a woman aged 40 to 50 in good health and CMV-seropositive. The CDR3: CASSLQGLNTEAFF. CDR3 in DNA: TGTGCCAGCAGCTTACAGGGCCTGAACACTGAAGCTTTCTTT.